This TCR beta chain stems from a study of T cells in localized non-small cell lung cancer. General study results and limits: Sequencing was limited to one tumor region, leaving the possibility of heterogeneity open. Higher T cell density in the blood was associated with longer overall survival, whereas higher adjacent-lung clonality associated with shorter survival. Measurement of T cell clonality placed uninvolved adjacent lung highest, above the level in tumor.

TCRdb's table, derived via immunoSEQ multiplex PCR, lists solely in-frame clones and lacks some. Of under 35,000 clones in the sample, roughly 90% were seen once. On this clone itself: Its antigen is unknown.

V lost 6 bases and J 3 bases, leaving 14 bases between the germline ends. The CDR3 sequence is 14 residues long. CDR1 SGHTA and CDR2 FQGNSA come from the germline V gene. This clonotype was obtained from a female donor older than 55 with stage I lung adenocarcinoma. The rearrangement joins TRBV7-2 to TRBJ1-2, with a possible D match to TRBD1 (5 bases). The specimen comprised peripheral blood, sampled before any cancer treatment. This CDR3 reads CASSFTGQDYGYTF. The CDR3 DNA reads TGTGCCAGCAGTTTTACGGGGCAGGACTATGGCTACACCTTC.